This passage covers 20 T cell receptor beta chains from one sample sequenced in a study of blood T cell repertoires in COVID-19. Repertoires were generated with immunoSEQ multiplex PCR, while TCRdb's copy carries only in-frame clones and drops some. The sample holds some 90,000 clones; roughly nine tenths are singletons and the top ten take around 8.6%. The specimen was peripheral blood. These receptors originate from a man aged 50-60 years with acute or convalescent COVID-19.

This clone appeared many times. The chain is built from TRBV2 and TRBJ2-5; the match to TRBD2 covers 7 bases. The junction had 12 bases not matched to a gene; V was cut back by 6 bases and J by 5 bases. The germline CDR1 and CDR2 sequences are SNHLY and FYNNEI. The CDR3 spans 15 residues. For the CDR3, the DNA is TGTGCCAGCAGAGCTTGGGGAGGGATGGAGGAGACCCAGTACTTC. It encodes CASRAWGGMEETQYF. Full variable domain (rest looked up from reference TRBV2 and TRBJ2-5): EPEVTQTPSHQVTQMGQEVILRCVPISNHLYFYWYRQILGQKVEFLVSFYNNEISEKSEIFDDQFSVERPDGSNFTLKIRSTKLEDSAMYFCASRAWGGMEETQYFGPGTRLLVL.

The DNA of the CDR3 is TGTGCCAGCAGCCCCCTACAGGGGGCCCACGAGCAGTACTTC. Encoded protein: CASSPLQGAHEQYF. The J gene is TRBJ2-7, the V gene TRBV7-9; 9 positions agree with TRBD1. The CDR3 contains 14 residues. The germline CDR1 and CDR2 sequences are SEHNR and FQNEAQ (reference sequence). J lost 5 bases, V lost 5 bases, and 7 bases had no gene match. Full variable domain (outside the CDR3, taken from reference TRBV7-9 and TRBJ2-7): DTGVSQNPRHKITKRGQNVTFRCDPISEHNRLYWYRQTLGQGPEFLTYFQNEAQLEKSRLLSDRFSAERPKGSFSTLEIQRTEQGDSAMYLCASSPLQGAHEQYFGPGTRLTVT.

CDR3 bases: TGTGCCAGCAGTGCGGGTTATAGCAATCAGCCCCAGCATTTT. Protein: CASSAGYSNQPQHF. The chain is built from TRBV25-1 and TRBJ1-5; no definite D call. The germline CDR1 and CDR2 sequences are MGHDK and SYGVNS. This CDR3 comprises 14 residues. V lost 4 bases and J 0 bases, leaving 7 bases between the germline ends.

The chain has TRBV28 and TRBJ1-2; D ambiguous. V was pared by 5 bases and J by 2 bases, with 9 bases between. Germline loops: CDR1 MDHEN, CDR2 SYDVKM. The CDR3 spans 13 residues. The CDR3 DNA sequence: TGTGCCAGCAGTCAGACGGGAAACTATGGCTACACCTTC. The encoded protein is CASSQTGNYGYTF.

This clone was seen just once. The chain recombines TRBV7-9 with TRBJ1-4; D is unclear. The germline CDR1 and CDR2 sequences are SEHNR and FQNEAQ (reference sequence). This CDR3 has 14 residues. V was trimmed by 5 bases and J by 7 bases, leaving 14 bases between them. CDR3 nucleotides: TGTGCCAGCAGCCCGTACATCCCGGGTGAAAAACTGTTTTTT. Translated, it gives CASSPYIPGEKLFF.

This chain links TRBV6-1 with TRBJ2-1; 13 nucleotides align to TRBD2. The CDR3 length is 17 residues. The V segment lost 4 bases and the J segment 1 base; nucleotides outside the gene matches: 4. Germline loops: CDR1 MNHNS, CDR2 SASEGT. The CDR3 spells CASSGTSGGISYNEQFF. For the CDR3, the DNA is TGTGCCAGCAGTGGGACTAGCGGGGGCATTTCCTACAATGAGCAGTTCTTC.

J is TRBJ2-7 and V is TRBV6-5; D uncertain. The CDR3 is made up of 11 amino acids. Germline assignment: CDR1 MNHEY and CDR2 SVGAGI. Trimming took 6 bases from V and 0 from J, leaving 3 bases between them. In DNA form, the CDR3 reads TGTGCCAGCAGGAGCTCCTACGAGCAGTACGTC. This translates into CASRSSYEQYV.

The chain uses TRBV19 and TRBJ1-2; D is ambiguous. Looked up from germline, CDR1 is LNHDA and CDR2 is SQIVND (reference sequence). The germline V and J ends were trimmed by 0 bases and 2 bases, with 10 bases remaining between them. The CDR3 loop spans 15 amino acids. The CDR3 region is CASSIDGDKNYGYTF. Here the CDR3 DNA reads TGTGCCAGTAGTATAGATGGAGATAAAAACTATGGCTACACCTTC.

A few counts support this clone. The chain links TRBV5-8 to TRBJ2-4; D is perhaps TRBD1 (5 bases). V was trimmed by 0 bases and J by 10 bases, leaving 14 bases between them. CDR3 length equals 14 residues. Germline V gene data show CDR1 as SGHTS and CDR2 as YDEGEE. CDR3 sequence: CASSLGGILEIQYF. As DNA, the CDR3 is TGTGCCAGCAGCTTGGGGGGCATTTTAGAGATTCAGTACTTC.

This sequence joins TRBV7-9 and TRBJ2-5; D is unresolved. The CDR3 consists of 12 residues. The V gene lost 4 bases and the J gene lost 5 bases, with 8 bases spanning the gap. Germline loops: CDR1 SEHNR, CDR2 FQNEAQ (reference sequence). The CDR3 coding sequence is TGTGCCAGCAGCTCCGTAGTGGAGACCCAGTACTTC. Protein: CASSSVVETQYF. The variable domain in full, completed from reference TRBV7-9 and TRBJ2-5, reads DTGVSQNPRHKITKRGQNVTFRCDPISEHNRLYWYRQTLGQGPEFLTYFQNEAQLEKSRLLSDRFSAERPKGSFSTLEIQRTEQGDSAMYLCASSSVVETQYFGPGTRLLVL.

CDR3 bases: TGCGCCAGCACGCCGAGGAGCACAGATACGCAGTATTTT. Its protein is CASTPRSTDTQYF. The chain links TRBV5-1 to TRBJ2-3, with D hard to call. With 6 bases removed from V and 0 bases from J, the gap between germline ends came to 8 bases. The CDR3 sequence is 13 residues long. Germline CDR1 reads SGHRS; CDR2 reads YFSETQ.

The V and J genes are TRBV9 and TRBJ1-5, with D maybe TRBD1 (5 bases). The CDR3 totals 15 residues. Germline V gene sequence: CDR1 SGDLS, CDR2 YYNGEE. V lost 0 bases, J lost 4 bases, and 11 bases lay in between. The CDR3 DNA reads TGTGCCAGCAGCGTAGGGGGGGGACGAAATCAGCCCCAGCATTTT. Encoded protein: CASSVGGGRNQPQHF.

This rearrangement joins TRBV7-6 to TRBJ2-1; weak D call: TRBD2 (6 bases). Germline lookup yields CDR1 SGHVS and CDR2 FNYEAQ. V lost 2 bases to trimming and J lost 0 bases, with 11 bases between them. This CDR3 has 16 residues. The CDR3 nucleotides read TGTGCCAGCAGCTTAAAGTCCGGGGGCTCCTACAATGAGCAGTTCTTC. As protein: CASSLKSGGSYNEQFF.

V usage is TRBV3-1 (or the pseudogene TRBV3-2) and J usage is TRBJ2-3; TRBD2 agrees at 11 bases. Losses at the gene ends were 2 bases for V and 2 bases for J; bases not matched to a gene: 9. The CDR3 spans 18 residues. Germline values: CDR1 LGHDT, CDR2 YNNKEL (reference sequence). This chain's CDR3 is CASSQQLSGGATTDTQYF. DNA of the CDR3: TGTGCCAGCAGCCAACAGCTTAGCGGGGGGGCAACCACAGATACGCAGTATTTT.

Here the CDR3 DNA reads TGTGCCAGCAGCACGACAGGGATAGACACTGAAGCTTTCTTT. It is translated as CASSTTGIDTEAFF. This chain links TRBV5-4 with TRBJ1-1; 7 bases are shared with TRBD1. Germline-derived CDR1 and CDR2 are SGHNT and YYREEE (reference sequence). The J segment lost 3 bases and the V segment lost 4 bases, leaving 6 bases of the junction unmatched. The CDR3 consists of 14 residues.

The chain has TRBV19 and TRBJ1-5; D gene unclear. Per the germline V gene, CDR1 is LNHDA and CDR2 is SQIVND (reference sequence). With 5 bases removed from V and 0 bases from J, the gap between germline ends came to 2 bases. CDR3 length: 12 residues. CDR3 in amino acids: CASSYSNQPQHF. CDR3 DNA sequence: TGTGCCAGTAGTTATAGCAATCAGCCCCAGCATTTT.

The chain links TRBV29-1 to TRBJ2-1; 8 nucleotides line up with TRBD1. J gave up 2 bases and V 3 bases, and 3 bases lay outside the gene matches. CDR1 SQVTM and CDR2 ANQGSEA come from the germline V gene. The CDR3 has 14 amino acids. In DNA form, the CDR3 reads TGCAGCGTTGACGTGACAGGGGCCTACAATGAGCAGTTCTTC. Residues: CSVDVTGAYNEQFF.

V and J are TRBV3-1 (or the pseudogene TRBV3-2) and TRBJ2-5, with TRBD1 matching over 8 bases. The length of the CDR3 is 13 residues. Germline V gene data show CDR1 as LGHDT and CDR2 as YNNKEL (reference sequence). Trimming cost V 4 bases and J 3 bases; bases outside gene matches: 1. The CDR3: CASSLDREETQYF. The DNA of the CDR3 is TGTGCCAGCAGCCTGGACAGGGAAGAGACCCAGTACTTC.

This clone was recorded once. The V and J genes are TRBV28 and TRBJ2-7, with 7 bases aligning to TRBD1. The ends lost 6 bases at V and 0 bases at J; junction bases unmatched: 8. Germline loops: CDR1 MDHEN, CDR2 SYDVKM. The length of the CDR3 is 15 residues. The CDR3 bases are TGTGCCAGCAGCAAAACAGGGGCCTTCTCCTACGAGCAGTACGTC. Translating it yields CASSKTGAFSYEQYV.

This clone was observed a few times. The chain joins TRBV6-1 to TRBJ1-1, with a possible D match to TRBD1 (6 bases). V was cut by 0 bases and J by 11 bases, with 13 bases left in between. From germline, CDR1 is MNHNS and CDR2 SASEGT. The CDR3 has 13 amino acids. The CDR3 DNA reads as TGTGCCAGCAGTGAAGCCGGGGGGGCCAGGGCTTTCTTT. It encodes CASSEAGGARAFF.